This is a list of T cell receptor beta chains from one sample in a study of control samples from healthy donors and cancer patients. Using immunoSEQ multiplex PCR, the repertoire was profiled, and TCRdb retains in-frame clones only, with some absent. Among more than 70,000 clones, 94% were seen once, and the ten largest hold 2.8%. The source material was blood. These receptors were taken from a woman under 40 in good health. CDR3s include the opening cysteine and the closing phenylalanine or tryptophan. The order of the fields is clone size, D gene, J gene, V gene, CDR3 DNA, CDR3 protein. The D gene is left open where the match is weak. Expanded clones get a size class; other rows say once, few or many, or leave the size out.

size: .; D: .; J: TRBJ1-5; V: TRBV6-5; DNA: TGTGCCAGCATCGGACAAGGCGGCATTCAGCCCCAGCATTTT; CDR3: CASIGQGGIQPQHF
size: .; D: .; J: TRBJ1-5; V: TRBV5-1; DNA: TGCGCCAGCAGCTTGGGGGTAAGCAATCAGCCCCAGCATTTT; CDR3: CASSLGVSNQPQHF
size: .; D: .; J: TRBJ1-4; V: TRBV2; DNA: TGTGCCAGCAGTGAAGAAAGGGTAGGGGAAAAACTGTTTTTT; CDR3: CASSEERVGEKLFF
size: once; D: .; J: TRBJ1-5; V: TRBV2; DNA: TGTGCCAGCATGAAGGGTTACGGCAATCAGCCCCAGCATTTT; CDR3: CASMKGYGNQPQHF
size: .; D: .; J: TRBJ2-5; V: TRBV2; DNA: TGTGCCAGCAGAGAAGAGACCCAGTACTTC; CDR3: CASREETQYF
size: once; D: TRBD2; J: TRBJ2-7; V: TRBV13; DNA: TGTGCCAGCAGCTTAAGTCTAGCGGGGAACGAGCAGTACTTC; CDR3: CASSLSLAGNEQYF
size: .; D: TRBD2; J: TRBJ2-3; V: TRBV6-5; DNA: TGTGCCAGCAGTTACACGGGAGGGGGAAGGACAGATACGCAGTATTTT; CDR3: CASSYTGGGRTDTQYF
size: .; D: TRBD2; J: TRBJ2-2; V: TRBV30; DNA: TGTGCCTATACTAGCGGGGGGGCCTGGACCCTTACAGCGACGAACACCGGGGAGCTGTTTTTT; CDR3: CAYTSGGAWTLTATNTGELFF
size: .; D: .; J: TRBJ2-5; V: TRBV2; DNA: TGTGCCAGCAGTCGGGACACCCAAGAGACCCAGTACTTC; CDR3: CASSRDTQETQYF
size: .; D: .; J: TRBJ1-4; V: TRBV13; DNA: TGTGCCAGCAGCTTAGGCCTGGGGGTTGGGAAACTGTTTTTT; CDR3: CASSLGLGVGKLFF
size: .; D: .; J: TRBJ1-6; V: TRBV28; DNA: TGTGCCAGCAGTTTACTGGATTCACCCCTCCACTTT; CDR3: CASSLLDSPLHF
size: once; D: .; J: TRBJ2-2; V: TRBV5-1; DNA: TGCGCCAGCAGCTTGGGCAGCGAAGACACCGGGGAGCTGTTTTTT; CDR3: CASSLGSEDTGELFF
size: .; D: .; J: TRBJ2-2; V: TRBV19; DNA: TGTGCCAGTAGTATAGGCGGGGCGTACACCGGGGAGCTGTTTTTT; CDR3: CASSIGGAYTGELFF
size: .; D: .; J: TRBJ2-7; V: TRBV3-1/TRBV3-2; DNA: TGTGCCAGCAGCCAAGGGGGGCTCATCTACGAGCAGTACTTC; CDR3: CASSQGGLIYEQYF
size: .; D: .; J: TRBJ1-6; V: TRBV19; DNA: TGTGCCAGTAGTATAGAGCACTCACCCCTCCACTTT; CDR3: CASSIEHSPLHF
size: .; D: .; J: TRBJ2-1; V: TRBV4-1; DNA: TGCGCCAGCAGCCAAGCGATTAGGGTGAATGAGCAGTTCTTC; CDR3: CASSQAIRVNEQFF
size: .; D: .; J: TRBJ2-1; V: TRBV12-3/TRBV12-4; DNA: TGTGCCAGCAGTTTAGACACCAACAATGAGCAGTTCTTC; CDR3: CASSLDTNNEQFF
size: once; D: TRBD1; J: TRBJ1-4; V: TRBV19; DNA: TGTGCCAGTAGTATAACCGGGACAGGGAACGAAAAACTGTTTTTT; CDR3: CASSITGTGNEKLFF
size: few; D: .; J: TRBJ1-1; V: TRBV7-6; DNA: TGTGCCAGCAGCTTAGAAACCTACACTGAAGCTTTCTTT; CDR3: CASSLETYTEAFF
size: .; D: .; J: TRBJ1-5; V: TRBV3-1/TRBV3-2; DNA: TGTGCCAGCAGCCAAGCGTCAGGGGCTGCTCAGCCCCAGCATTTT; CDR3: CASSQASGAAQPQHF
size: .; D: .; J: TRBJ1-4; V: TRBV6-1; DNA: TGTGCCAGCAGTGAACCAGGGAGAGGTGAAAAACTGTTTTTT; CDR3: CASSEPGRGEKLFF
size: once; D: TRBD1; J: TRBJ1-1; V: TRBV4-1; DNA: TGCGCCAGCAGCCCGATGACAGGGCTGAACACTGAAGCTTTCTTT; CDR3: CASSPMTGLNTEAFF
size: .; D: .; J: TRBJ1-1; V: TRBV5-1; DNA: TGCGCCACCAGCAAGGGGTACGGGGGTTTGGCCGAAGCTTTCTTT; CDR3: CATSKGYGGLAEAFF
size: .; D: .; J: TRBJ2-3; V: TRBV27; DNA: TGTGCCAGCAGTCAAACTAGCACAGATACGCAGTATTTT; CDR3: CASSQTSTDTQYF
size: .; D: .; J: TRBJ2-2; V: TRBV5-1; DNA: TGCGCCAGCAGCTTGGTAATGACCACCGGGGAGCTGTTTTTT; CDR3: CASSLVMTTGELFF
size: .; D: TRBD1; J: TRBJ1-6; V: TRBV13; DNA: TGTGCCAGCAGCCAGGACAGGGTATATAATTCACCCCTCCACTTT; CDR3: CASSQDRVYNSPLHF
size: .; D: TRBD1; J: TRBJ1-2; V: TRBV12-3/TRBV12-4; DNA: TGTGCCAGCAGTTTGGGACAGATCTATGGCTACACCTTC; CDR3: CASSLGQIYGYTF
size: .; D: TRBD2; J: TRBJ2-1; V: TRBV3-1/TRBV3-2; DNA: TGTGCCAGCAGCGTCCTAGCGGGGGGGATTTACAATGAGCAGTTCTTC; CDR3: CASSVLAGGIYNEQFF
size: .; D: TRBD1; J: TRBJ1-1; V: TRBV30; DNA: TGTGCCCTAAGACCGGGACAGGGGAGGGGGAACACTGAAGCTTTCTTT; CDR3: CALRPGQGRGNTEAFF
size: .; D: .; J: TRBJ2-7; V: TRBV6-1; DNA: TGTGCCAGCAGTTCGACATTCGCAGGGTTGGAGCAGTACTTC; CDR3: CASSSTFAGLEQYF
size: .; D: TRBD1; J: TRBJ1-1; V: TRBV9; DNA: TGTGCCAGCAGCGTAGTGCAGGGGGTGAACACTGAAGCTTTCTTT; CDR3: CASSVVQGVNTEAFF
size: .; D: .; J: TRBJ2-3; V: TRBV10-3; DNA: TGTGCCATCAGTGACGGAGCCTCTAGCACAGATACGCAGTATTTT; CDR3: CAISDGASSTDTQYF
size: .; D: .; J: TRBJ2-2; V: TRBV12-3/TRBV12-4; DNA: TGTGCCAGCAGTTTAATGGTCACCGGGGAGCTGTTTTTT; CDR3: CASSLMVTGELFF
size: once; D: TRBD2; J: TRBJ2-1; V: TRBV25-1; DNA: TGTGCCAGCAGTGCTTTTCAGCGGGGTAGTGAGCAGTTCTTC; CDR3: CASSAFQRGSEQFF
size: .; D: .; J: TRBJ1-4; V: TRBV10-3; DNA: TGTGCCATCAGTGAGTCGGTTGGGATCATAGCAGAAAAACTGTTTTTT; CDR3: CAISESVGIIAEKLFF
size: .; D: .; J: TRBJ1-3; V: TRBV19; DNA: TGTGCCAGTAGTATGTGGGATAATCGGCGCACCATATATTTT; CDR3: CASSMWDNRRTIYF
size: .; D: .; J: TRBJ1-1; V: TRBV10-3; DNA: TGTGCCATCAGTGAGAGCAGGGTAGTTGACACTGAAGCTTTCTTT; CDR3: CAISESRVVDTEAFF
size: .; D: TRBD2; J: TRBJ2-3; V: TRBV11-2; DNA: TGTGCCAGCAGCTTATTAGGGATCGCGGGGGGGCGGGTAACAGATACGCAGTATTTT; CDR3: CASSLLGIAGGRVTDTQYF
size: .; D: .; J: TRBJ1-1; V: TRBV7-3; DNA: TGTGCCAGCAGCTTAGGGCAGCACACTGAAGCTTTCTTT; CDR3: CASSLGQHTEAFF
size: .; D: .; J: TRBJ1-1; V: TRBV25-1; DNA: TGTGCCAGCAGAGAGATGGGGAGTCGCACTGAAGCTTTCTTT; CDR3: CASREMGSRTEAFF
size: .; D: .; J: TRBJ2-7; V: TRBV4-1; DNA: TGCGCCAGCAGCCAAGTCCTAAGCTACGAGCAGTACTTC; CDR3: CASSQVLSYEQYF
size: .; D: .; J: TRBJ1-5; V: TRBV29-1; DNA: TGCAGCGTTGGTCAGATCAATCAGCCCCAGCATTTT; CDR3: CSVGQINQPQHF
size: .; D: .; J: TRBJ1-2; V: TRBV6-5; DNA: TGTGCCAGCAGTTCCATCCAAGGGGGGGGATACTATGGCTACACCTTC; CDR3: CASSSIQGGGYYGYTF
size: once; D: .; J: TRBJ1-1; V: TRBV7-2; DNA: TGTGCCAGCAGCTTATCGTTCAGGGTCGGTTTGACTGAAGCTTTCTTT; CDR3: CASSLSFRVGLTEAFF
size: few; D: .; J: TRBJ1-1; V: TRBV3-1/TRBV3-2; DNA: TGTGCCAGCAGCCAAGCGGGGGTTCAAGCTGAAGCTTTCTTT; CDR3: CASSQAGVQAEAFF
size: .; D: TRBD1; J: TRBJ2-7; V: TRBV28; DNA: TGTGCCAGCAGTCCCAGGACAGGTCGAAGGTCCTACGAGCAGTACTTC; CDR3: CASSPRTGRRSYEQYF
size: once; D: .; J: TRBJ1-2; V: TRBV2; DNA: TGTGCCAGCAGTGAGGAGGGCCGGGGGACCTATGGCTACACCTTC; CDR3: CASSEEGRGTYGYTF
size: .; D: TRBD1; J: TRBJ2-3; V: TRBV7-9; DNA: TGTGCCAGCAGCTTCCAGGGGGCAGGCACAGATACGCAGTATTTT; CDR3: CASSFQGAGTDTQYF
size: .; D: TRBD1; J: TRBJ1-2; V: TRBV14; DNA: TGTGCCAGCAGCCAAGAACAGGGGGCCCCCCATATCGGCTACACCTTC; CDR3: CASSQEQGAPHIGYTF